This record covers a single T cell receptor beta chain. What it recognizes is unknown. The CDR3 spans 14 residues. V was cut by 2 bases and J by 7 bases, with 11 bases left in between. The germline gives CDR1 MNHEY, CDR2 SMNVEV (reference sequence). This entry comes from a study of cytomegalovirus exposure and HLA in healthy donors. About the study: The approximately 130 validation repertoires matched the roughly 670 first-cohort repertoires in platform, a later analysis reported. Study-level results: The finding came from a later analysis; first-cohort TCR clusters tended to co-occur in the 130 or so validation repertoires. Among TCR beta chains, those listed as cytomegalovirus-associated numbered around 180. Specificity for CMV antigens was confirmed in vitro for a few of the CMV-associated chains.

Libraries were prepared by immunoSEQ multiplex PCR; TCRdb keeps only in-frame clonotypes and omits some of them. This table has more than 65,000 clones, about 96% appearing once. The sample comprised PBMCs. This receptor was obtained from a woman between 18 and 29 years old in good health and CMV-seronegative. The chain joins TRBV27 to TRBJ1-4; a possible D gene is TRBD1 (5 bases). CDR3 DNA sequence: TGTGCCAGCAGTTTAGGGGGGGTCGCTGAAAAACTGTTTTTT. Residues: CASSLGGVAEKLFF. Full variable domain (rest looked up from reference TRBV27 and TRBJ1-4): EAQVTQNPRYLITVTGKKLTVTCSQNMNHEYMSWYRQDPGLGLRQIYYSMNVEVTDKGDVPEGYKVSRKEKRNFPLILESPSPNQTSLYFCASSLGGVAEKLFFGSGTQLSVL.